This T cell receptor beta chain stems from a study of T cells in Graves' hyperthyroidism and ophthalmopathy. Study background: Peripheral blood was obtained at initial diagnosis, preceding any treatment.

RNA transcripts gave rise to amplified TCR beta CDR3 regions. The study used the HTBI primer set for a first-round RT-PCR of the TCR CDR3. TCRdb reprocessed the multiplex PCR reads with MiXCR, giving one entry per CDR3 protein. In the table there are about 250,000 distinct CDR3 sequences, about 15% of which are singletons. Germline assignment: CDR1 SQVTM and CDR2 ANQGSEA. CDR3 length: 17 residues. Trimming stripped 0 bases from V and 0 bases from J, with 16 bases between. Patients showing uncontrolled infection, other autoimmune disease, pregnancy or lactation were ineligible. The source of the PBMCs was approximately 9.5 ml of fresh peripheral blood. This clonotype was seen many times. Its antigen is as yet unknown. Findings and limits, study-wide: Expanded thyroid clonotypes (above 0.001) were mostly also found in blood.

This TCR came from a woman in her fifties or sixties with Graves' hyperthyroidism that later progressed to Graves' ophthalmopathy. The sample comprised blood. This rearrangement joins TRBV29-1 to TRBJ2-3; D might be TRBD2 (6 bases). CDR3 nucleotide sequence: TGCAGCGTTGAAGATTGGGATCGGGAGCCGAGCACAGATACGCAGTATTTT. The encoded protein is CSVEDWDREPSTDTQYF.